These T cell receptor beta chains were read from a single sample in a study of blood T cells in healthy people across ages. TCRdb ran MiXCR on the 5' RACE reads and lists one entry per CDR3 protein. The profile shows fewer than 1,000,000 distinct CDR3 sequences, 46% of them singletons. The specimen sequenced was blood. The receptor source for this set is a man older than 75 in good health. Each CDR3 is given with its conserved first and last residue. Each record gives: CDR3 DNA, CDR3 protein, J gene, D gene, V gene, clone size. The D gene is left open where the match is weak. The listing skips clone size in some rows; elsewhere it reads once, few, many or a size class.

CDR3 DNA: TGTGCCAGCAGTTTGTCCCTAGGGGGGGCAGATACGCAGTATTTT
CDR3 protein: CASSLSLGGADTQYF
J gene: TRBJ2-3
D gene: NA
V gene: TRBV27
clone size: NA

CDR3 DNA: TGTGCCAGCAGTTGGGGCCCCTACCTGGGTGAGCAGTACTTC
CDR3 protein: CASSWGPYLGEQYF
J gene: TRBJ2-5
D gene: NA
V gene: TRBV27
clone size: NA

CDR3 DNA: TGCAGTGCTCAGAGGGGAAACCAAGAGACCCAGTACTTC
CDR3 protein: CSAQRGNQETQYF
J gene: TRBJ2-5
D gene: NA
V gene: TRBV20-1
clone size: NA

CDR3 DNA: NA
CDR3 protein: CASSPPASYTFGEQFF
J gene: TRBJ2-1
D gene: NA
V gene: TRBV6-6
clone size: few

CDR3 DNA: TGTGCCAGCAGTCCTCACAGGGTTCTCTTGGGAAACACCATATATTTT
CDR3 protein: CASSPHRVLLGNTIYF
J gene: TRBJ1-3
D gene: NA
V gene: TRBV12-3/TRBV12-4
clone size: NA

CDR3 DNA: TGCGCCAGCAGCCCCGGGGACAGGAACACAGATACGCAGTATTTT
CDR3 protein: CASSPGDRNTDTQYF
J gene: TRBJ2-3
D gene: TRBD1
V gene: TRBV5-1
clone size: few

CDR3 DNA: TGCAGTGCTAGAAGGGCGGGAGTGAGCACCGGGGAGCTGTTTTTT
CDR3 protein: CSARRAGVSTGELFF
J gene: TRBJ2-2
D gene: TRBD2
V gene: TRBV20-1
clone size: NA

CDR3 DNA: TGCGCCAGCAGCCAGGGGGGGACACAAATCGGTGGCTACACCTTC
CDR3 protein: CASSQGGTQIGGYTF
J gene: TRBJ1-2
D gene: NA
V gene: TRBV4-3
clone size: NA

CDR3 DNA: TGCAGCGTGGGGGGAACGCAGGACAATGAGCAGTTCTTC
CDR3 protein: CSVGGTQDNEQFF
J gene: TRBJ2-1
D gene: NA
V gene: TRBV29-1
clone size: NA

CDR3 DNA: TGTGCCAGCAGTTTTGGACGGTGGGGGACCGGGGAGCTGTTTTTT
CDR3 protein: CASSFGRWGTGELFF
J gene: TRBJ2-2
D gene: NA
V gene: TRBV6-5
clone size: NA

CDR3 DNA: TGTGCCAGCAGCTTACAGCTGGGTGTCAAAAACATTCAGTACTTC
CDR3 protein: CASSLQLGVKNIQYF
J gene: TRBJ2-4
D gene: NA
V gene: TRBV7-2
clone size: few

CDR3 DNA: TGCAGCGTTGAGCGGCGGAAGGAAGCTTTCTTT
CDR3 protein: CSVERRKEAFF
J gene: TRBJ1-1
D gene: NA
V gene: TRBV29-1
clone size: NA

CDR3 DNA: TGTGCCAGCAGCTCCAACAGGGACATGAACACTGAAGCTTTCTTT
CDR3 protein: CASSSNRDMNTEAFF
J gene: TRBJ1-1
D gene: NA
V gene: TRBV7-9
clone size: NA

CDR3 DNA: TGTGCCAGCAGTTACCTTCGTCAGGGGGCTGAAGCTTTCTTT
CDR3 protein: CASSYLRQGAEAFF
J gene: TRBJ1-1
D gene: TRBD1
V gene: TRBV6-6
clone size: NA

CDR3 DNA: TGTGCCAGCAGCCTAGGGACTAGCGGGAGGACTGTTACCTACGAGCAGTACTTC
CDR3 protein: CASSLGTSGRTVTYEQYF
J gene: TRBJ2-7
D gene: TRBD2
V gene: TRBV7-2
clone size: few

CDR3 DNA: TGCGCCAGCAGCACGGGACAGGGTGTTCCAGATACGCAGTATTTT
CDR3 protein: CASSTGQGVPDTQYF
J gene: TRBJ2-3
D gene: TRBD1
V gene: TRBV5-1
clone size: many

CDR3 DNA: TGTGGCAGCACCGGACAGGGGACCTACGAGCAGTACTTC
CDR3 protein: CGSTGQGTYEQYF
J gene: TRBJ2-7
D gene: TRBD1
V gene: TRBV28
clone size: NA

CDR3 DNA: TGTGCCAGCAGCAGCCCCCGACCCGATCGTTTTGAAAAACTGTTTTTT
CDR3 protein: CASSSPRPDRFEKLFF
J gene: TRBJ1-4
D gene: NA
V gene: TRBV21-1
clone size: once

CDR3 DNA: TGTGTCAGCAGTGTAAGGGGACTAGCGGGCCCCTACGAGCAGTACTTC
CDR3 protein: CVSSVRGLAGPYEQYF
J gene: TRBJ2-7
D gene: TRBD2
V gene: TRBV7-8
clone size: NA

CDR3 DNA: TGTGCCAGCAGTCCCACGTCCCTAGCGGGCTGGGAGCAGTACTTC
CDR3 protein: CASSPTSLAGWEQYF
J gene: TRBJ2-7
D gene: TRBD2
V gene: TRBV28
clone size: NA

CDR3 DNA: TGCAGTGCTAGAGATGCGGGTGGAGGGCCCTCCTACGAGCAGTACTTC
CDR3 protein: CSARDAGGGPSYEQYF
J gene: TRBJ2-7
D gene: NA
V gene: TRBV20-1
clone size: NA

CDR3 DNA: TGTGCCAGCAGCCCTAAGGGGGTTAACTATGGCTACACCTTC
CDR3 protein: CASSPKGVNYGYTF
J gene: TRBJ1-2
D gene: NA
V gene: TRBV7-2
clone size: NA

CDR3 DNA: TGTGCCAGCAGCGTAGACCCAGGGCGCGAGAACACCGGGGAGCTGTTTTTT
CDR3 protein: CASSVDPGRENTGELFF
J gene: TRBJ2-2
D gene: NA
V gene: TRBV9
clone size: NA

CDR3 DNA: TGCAGTGCTAGGGGGCAGGGGGCCTACGAGCAGTACTTC
CDR3 protein: CSARGQGAYEQYF
J gene: TRBJ2-7
D gene: TRBD1
V gene: TRBV29-1
clone size: many

CDR3 DNA: TGTGCCAGCAGCTTAGGAGGGGGCCGTATGGGGCAGCCCCAGCATTTT
CDR3 protein: CASSLGGGRMGQPQHF
J gene: TRBJ1-5
D gene: TRBD1
V gene: TRBV11-2
clone size: few

CDR3 DNA: TGTGCCAGCCGGGCCCCCGACGAGGGACAGGTGAACTATGGCTACACCTTC
CDR3 protein: CASRAPDEGQVNYGYTF
J gene: TRBJ1-2
D gene: TRBD1
V gene: TRBV5-4
clone size: few

CDR3 DNA: TGTGCCAGCAGCCGGGACCGCGCTCGGCCCTACAATGAGCAGTTCTTC
CDR3 protein: CASSRDRARPYNEQFF
J gene: TRBJ2-1
D gene: NA
V gene: TRBV6-5
clone size: NA

CDR3 DNA: TGTGCCAGCAGCAGGACTAGCGGGAGTTCGGGGACCCAGTACTTC
CDR3 protein: CASSRTSGSSGTQYF
J gene: TRBJ2-5
D gene: TRBD2
V gene: TRBV7-9
clone size: NA

CDR3 DNA: TGCAGTGCCCAGACACTTTACGAGCAGTACTTC
CDR3 protein: CSAQTLYEQYF
J gene: TRBJ2-7
D gene: NA
V gene: TRBV20-1
clone size: NA